The source of this T cell receptor (beta chain) is a study of blood T cells in healthy people across ages. At the level of the study: Template switching captured about one barcoded beta molecule per two T cells.

Together with a sample-barcoded 5' primer, a J-beta primer mix was included in a second PCR lasting about 6 to 12 cycles. Each CDR3 protein gets one entry after TCRdb re-called the 5' RACE reads with MiXCR. Seen here are 1.8 million or so distinct CDR3 sequences, around 42% observed once, and the top ten hold 20% to 25%. Study-level findings and limits: Because donor CMV status was unknown, expanded clonotype changes were possibly confounded.

This clonotype was counted a few times. Its antigen remains unknown. The CDR3 runs 15 residues. V was shortened by 6 bases and J by 3 bases, with 16 bases between the two germline ends. From germline, CDR1 is SEHNR and CDR2 FQNEAQ (reference sequence). The origin of this receptor is a human donor in good health. Sequencing input: blood. The gene calls are TRBV7-9 and TRBJ2-3; weak D call: TRBD2 (6 bases). The DNA of the CDR3 is TGTGCCAGCAGTGCTCCCGGGGAGGCAACAGATACGCAGTATTTT. Translated, it gives CASSAPGEATDTQYF.